The present entry profiles one T cell receptor (beta chain) with its context. The data originate from a study of blood T cell repertoires in COVID-19. Study-level information: Both acute and convalescent COVID-19 samples were obtained from the United States, Italy and Spain. PBMCs, B-cell-depleted T cells, or T cells were the source of the cDNA or gDNA that made up the material.

Germline V CDR1 and CDR2: SEHNR, FQNEAQ (reference sequence). Trimming took off 1 base at V and 3 bases at J, with 6 bases between the two ends. The CDR3 extends over 13 amino acids. Source study methods: Counts of nucleated cells, estimated from reference gene primer amplification, were obtained. Some clones are missing from TCRdb's copy, which holds only in-frame ones; the method was immunoSEQ multiplex PCR. V and J calls and clone size are those listed in that table; D and trimming were worked out from the DNA. The sample lists about 100,000 clones; more than 65% were seen once. This chain links TRBV7-9 with TRBJ1-1; D may be TRBD1 (6 bases). The sequenced material came from peripheral blood. The clonotype originates from an older man with active or convalescent COVID-19. This CDR3 is CASSLDRDTEAFF. The CDR3 DNA is TGTGCCAGCAGCTTAGACAGGGACACTGAAGCTTTCTTT.